The text below deals with one T cell receptor beta chain. It lacks a known antigen. The input lacks base qualities; no much larger clone sits a single base away. From the cysteine up to the phenylalanine, the CDR3 has a length of 17 residues. Of the read, only the CDR3 DNA is kept; its 51 bases are in frame from base 1. Trimming takes 4 bases from V and 4 bases from J, and the germline ends sit 22 bases apart. The germline V gene provides CDR1 MNHEY and CDR2 SVGAGI. This sample was included in a study of CD8 T cells in ankylosing spondylitis listed by TCRdb under 2017. Study-level background: The study profiled T cell receptor beta repertoires in healthy donors and ankylosing spondylitis patients to find disease-linked TCR variants. In total, the full study cohort was made up of roughly 100 healthy donors and 25 ankylosing spondylitis patients. Samples of peripheral blood were taken, and for ankylosing spondylitis patients, synovial fluid was collected as well. What the study reported, not specific to this receptor: Some motif variants had previously been reported in the synovial fluid and blood of reactive arthritis patients, which suggests shared mechanisms of disease initiation. According to the report, matched synovial fluid samples from ankylosing spondylitis patients were significantly enriched for the disease-linked clones. The disease-linked clones had a CD8+ phenotype and were found at relatively low frequencies in peripheral blood. Blood from ankylosing spondylitis patients appeared to be characterized by a TCR beta motif made up of several highly homologous amino acid variants.

Sequencing was carried out with an Illumina HiSeq 2500. Quantitative 5'-RACE with molecular barcodes was the method used to prepare the TCR beta libraries. The paper's data handling went like this. Disease-linked TCR variants were identified with a new computational method built on a probabilistic model of VDJ rearrangement. TCRdb reprocessing: public reads trimmed at Q25 with fastp, clones called with MiXCR, in-frame beta chains kept. Duplicate CDR3 protein sequences are folded into a single record with the most common DNA and genes. The authors' filters were not applied to this entry. The sample table shows about 160,000 distinct CDR3 sequences, and around 42% are seen once. The ten largest clones represent roughly 15% of the sample. Synovial fluid samples and blood samples obtained from the same ankylosing spondylitis patients were matched.

The sequenced sample was synovial fluid, either unsorted or a sorted T cell fraction (not recorded which). The sequence derives from a male donor with ankylosing spondylitis. The V and J segments used are TRBV6-5 and TRBJ1-1; no confident D gene assignment can be made. CDR3 region: CASSSISDWKVGTEAFF. The nucleotides read TGTGCCAGCAGTTCCATATCTGACTGGAAGGTGGGCACTGAAGCTTTCTTT.